Listed below are T cell receptor beta chains from one sample, sequenced in a study of immune evolution from preneoplasia to lung adenocarcinoma. Data came from immunoSEQ multiplex PCR; TCRdb stores just in-frame clones and leaves some out. The sample holds some 12,000 clones, 85% seen once. The sequencing sample was made of FFPE tissue from an adenomatous hyperplasia lung lesion. The receptors shown here come from a person aged 50-69 years with lung adenocarcinoma. CDR3s include the opening cysteine and the closing phenylalanine or tryptophan.

V: TRBV5-1; J: TRBJ2-1; CDR3: CASSSSGRQADEQFF
V: TRBV7-9; J: TRBJ2-1; CDR3: CASSLGVGGTSYNEQFF
V: TRBV5-6; J: TRBJ2-3; CDR3: CASSLGSTDTQYF
V: TRBV18; J: TRBJ1-5; CDR3: CASSLRGQSNQPQHF
V: TRBV28; J: TRBJ2-7; CDR3: CASSDTQGNEQYF
V: TRBV28; J: TRBJ2-4; CDR3: CASSFLGSKGDIQYF
V: TRBV11-2; J: TRBJ2-5; CDR3: CASSLTSGRIGQETQYF
V: TRBV10-2; J: TRBJ2-1; CDR3: CASGDPTSERRFF
V: TRBV10-3; J: TRBJ1-2; CDR3: CAISEQQPGGYTF
V: TRBV5-5; J: TRBJ1-3; CDR3: CASSSDPGAGNTIYF
V: TRBV11-3; J: TRBJ2-1; CDR3: CASSPTKVDNEQFF
V: TRBV18; J: TRBJ2-5; CDR3: CASSRLSGRETQYF
V: TRBV9; J: TRBJ2-1; CDR3: CASSARGEQFF
V: TRBV9; J: TRBJ2-7; CDR3: CASSFSGTSSYEQYF
V: TRBV4-1; J: TRBJ2-1; CDR3: CASSQRAGVFDEQFF
V: TRBV28; J: TRBJ2-2; CDR3: CASSFVGIGGNTGELFF
V: TRBV18; J: TRBJ2-2; CDR3: CASSPPQTTGELFF
V: TRBV7-9; J: TRBJ1-1; CDR3: CASSPGSVSKNTEAFF
V: TRBV30; J: TRBJ1-4; CDR3: CAWTPWRGGEKLFF
V: TRBV18; J: TRBJ2-7; CDR3: CASSASSPHEQYF
V: TRBV5-1; J: TRBJ1-2; CDR3: CASSGVSGGEAYGYTF
V: TRBV5-4; J: TRBJ2-7; CDR3: CASSRTEEFYEQYF
V: TRBV2; J: TRBJ2-7; CDR3: CASAGLAGSYEQYF
V: TRBV4-2; J: TRBJ2-1; CDR3: CASSQELAGGYNEQFF
V: TRBV5-6; J: TRBJ2-7; CDR3: CASSLAGLAKEQYF
V: TRBV9; J: TRBJ2-1; CDR3: CASSVGSSSSYNEQFF
V: TRBV2; J: TRBJ2-5; CDR3: CASSVAGQETQYF
V: TRBV5-6; J: TRBJ2-3; CDR3: CASSSSGLADHRSTDTQYF
V: TRBV29-1; J: TRBJ2-1; CDR3: CSVLGQGGYNEQFF
V: TRBV6-6; J: TRBJ1-1; CDR3: CASSYPQTNTEAFF
V: TRBV30; J: TRBJ2-3; CDR3: CAWSKGTGRDTQYF
V: TRBV10-3; J: TRBJ1-2; CDR3: CAISLSQDSYGYTF
V: TRBV7-6; J: TRBJ2-5; CDR3: CASSLATGGARETQYF
V: TRBV9; J: TRBJ2-1; CDR3: CASSVGQQGSYNEQFF
V: TRBV19; J: TRBJ2-2; CDR3: CASSMGGQGNTGELFF
V: TRBV11-3; J: TRBJ2-5; CDR3: CASSDPTETQYF
V: TRBV5-1; J: TRBJ1-1; CDR3: CASSLSIRAEAFF
V: TRBV5-1; J: TRBJ2-7; CDR3: CASSTGLAGGPTYEQYF
V: TRBV10-2; J: TRBJ2-7; CDR3: CASSSGFSYEQYF
V: TRBV10-3; J: TRBJ1-2; CDR3: CAISPTGRGEKDYTF
V: TRBV11-2; J: TRBJ2-7; CDR3: CASSLDTGGRYEQYF
V: TRBV28; J: TRBJ2-1; CDR3: CASNWRGEFYNEQFF
V: TRBV5-1; J: TRBJ1-2; CDR3: CASSLGAAYDGYTF
V: TRBV11-2; J: TRBJ2-1; CDR3: CASSFSGRAAEQFF
V: TRBV10-3; J: TRBJ1-1; CDR3: CAITPSDRNTEAFF
V: TRBV2; J: TRBJ2-1; CDR3: CASSAWDGPRLGEQFF
V: TRBV5-1; J: TRBJ2-1; CDR3: CASSLGSGREQFF
V: TRBV6-1; J: TRBJ1-1; CDR3: CASSELGTGYAFF
V: TRBV5-1; J: TRBJ1-2; CDR3: CASSLATGNYGYTF
V: TRBV5-1; J: TRBJ2-7; CDR3: CASSLVRGTDEQYF